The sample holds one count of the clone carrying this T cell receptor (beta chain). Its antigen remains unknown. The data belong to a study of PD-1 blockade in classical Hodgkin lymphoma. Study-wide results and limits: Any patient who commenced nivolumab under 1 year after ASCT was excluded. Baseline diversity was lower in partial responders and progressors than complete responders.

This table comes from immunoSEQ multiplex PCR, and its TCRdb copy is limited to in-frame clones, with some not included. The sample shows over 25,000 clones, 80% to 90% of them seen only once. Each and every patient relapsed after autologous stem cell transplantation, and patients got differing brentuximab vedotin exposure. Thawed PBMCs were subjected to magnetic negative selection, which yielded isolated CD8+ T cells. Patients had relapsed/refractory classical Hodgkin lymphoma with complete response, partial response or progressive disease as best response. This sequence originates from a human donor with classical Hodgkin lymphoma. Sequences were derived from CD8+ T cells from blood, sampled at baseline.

The CDR3 DNA reads as TGTGCCAGCAGCTTAGCCAGGGGGCCTAGGTTCTTC. Its translation is CASSLARGPRFF. This chain links TRBV7-9 with TRBJ2-1, with 8 bases that match TRBD1. The V gene end was trimmed by 0 bases and the J gene end by 15 bases; junction bases not matched to a gene: 4. Germline V gene lookup returns CDR1 SEHNR and CDR2 FQNEAQ (reference sequence). The CDR3 sequence is 12 residues long.